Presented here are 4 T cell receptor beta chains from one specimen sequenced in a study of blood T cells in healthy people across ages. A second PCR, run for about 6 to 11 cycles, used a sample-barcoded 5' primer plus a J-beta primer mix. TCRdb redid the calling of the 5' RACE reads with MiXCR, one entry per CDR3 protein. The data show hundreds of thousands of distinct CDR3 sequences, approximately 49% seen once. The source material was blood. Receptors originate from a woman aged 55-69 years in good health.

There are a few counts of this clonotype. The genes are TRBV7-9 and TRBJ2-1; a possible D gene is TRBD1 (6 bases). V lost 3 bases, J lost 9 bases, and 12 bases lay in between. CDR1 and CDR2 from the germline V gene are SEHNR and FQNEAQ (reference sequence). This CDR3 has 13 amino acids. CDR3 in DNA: TGTGCCAGCAGCTTGTACCAGGGGATTGAGCAGTTCTTC. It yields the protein CASSLYQGIEQFF.

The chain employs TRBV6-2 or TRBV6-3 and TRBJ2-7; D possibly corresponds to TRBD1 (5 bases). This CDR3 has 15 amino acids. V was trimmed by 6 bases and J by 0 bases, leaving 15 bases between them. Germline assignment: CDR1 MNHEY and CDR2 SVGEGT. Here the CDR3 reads CASSRADSGSYEQYF. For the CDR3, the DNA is TGTGCCAGCAGCCGTGCTGACAGTGGCTCCTACGAGCAGTACTTC.

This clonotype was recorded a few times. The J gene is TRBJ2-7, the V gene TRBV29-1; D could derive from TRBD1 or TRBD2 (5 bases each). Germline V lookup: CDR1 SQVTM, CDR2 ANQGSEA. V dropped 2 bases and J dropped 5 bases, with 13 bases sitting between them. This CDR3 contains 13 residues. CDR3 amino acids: CSVEQGPSHEQYF. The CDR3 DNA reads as TGCAGCGTTGAACAGGGTCCTAGCCACGAGCAGTACTTC.

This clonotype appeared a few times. The CDR3 spells CSARGLAASSYEQYF. The CDR3 DNA is TGCAGTGCTAGAGGTCTAGCCGCCTCCTCCTACGAGCAGTACTTC. This chain joins TRBV20-1 and TRBJ2-7; maybe TRBD2 (5 bases). V was shortened by 1 base and J by 0 bases, with 13 bases between the two germline ends. CDR1 is DFQATT, CDR2 SNEGSKA, per germline (reference sequence). The CDR3 has 15 residues.